This T cell receptor beta chain was sequenced for a study of shared clonotypes between healthy human individuals. Sequencing used immunoSEQ multiplex PCR; TCRdb keeps in-frame clones, though not all of them. The table has some 2,000,000 clones, around 95% seen once. Germline lookup yields CDR1 SGDLS and CDR2 YYNGEE. V lost 5 bases to trimming and J lost 8 bases, with 17 bases between them. This CDR3 has 14 residues. This clonotype was obtained from a man younger than 30 in good health. The V and J genes are TRBV9 and TRBJ2-1, with a possible D match to TRBD2 (6 bases). Sequencing was carried out using naive CD4+ T cells sorted from blood. The subset here: CD45RA+ positively selected. Here the CDR3 DNA reads TGTGCCAGCAGTTTTGGTTACGGGGGACATGAGCAGTTCTTC. This encodes CASSFGYGGHEQFF.